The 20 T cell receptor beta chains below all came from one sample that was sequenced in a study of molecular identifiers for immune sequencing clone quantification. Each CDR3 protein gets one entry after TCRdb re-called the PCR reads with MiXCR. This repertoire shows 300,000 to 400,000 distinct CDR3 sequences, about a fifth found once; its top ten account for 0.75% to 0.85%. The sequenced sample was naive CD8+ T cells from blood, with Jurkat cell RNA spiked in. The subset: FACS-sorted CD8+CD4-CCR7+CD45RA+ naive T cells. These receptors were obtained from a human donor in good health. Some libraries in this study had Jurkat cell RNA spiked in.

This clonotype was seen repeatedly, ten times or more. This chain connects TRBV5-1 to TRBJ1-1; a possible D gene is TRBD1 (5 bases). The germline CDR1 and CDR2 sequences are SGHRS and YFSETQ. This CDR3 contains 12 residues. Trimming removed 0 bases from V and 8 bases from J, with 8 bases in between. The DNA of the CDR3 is TGCGCCAGCAGCTTGGTCGGGACCGAAGCTTTCTTT. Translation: CASSLVGTEAFF.

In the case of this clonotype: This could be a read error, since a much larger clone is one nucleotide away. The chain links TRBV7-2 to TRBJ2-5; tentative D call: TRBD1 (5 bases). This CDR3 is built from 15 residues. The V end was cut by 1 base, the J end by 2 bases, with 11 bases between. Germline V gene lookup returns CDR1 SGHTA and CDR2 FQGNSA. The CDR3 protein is CASSLGIGVQETQYF. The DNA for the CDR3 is TGTGCCAGCAGCTTAGGGATAGGGGTACAAGAGACCCAGTACTTC.

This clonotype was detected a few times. The chain's CDR3 is CATSVSGIGSYEQYF. CDR3 DNA sequence: TGTGCCACCAGTGTTAGCGGGATAGGGTCCTACGAGCAGTACTTC. V gene TRBV15 combines with J gene TRBJ2-7; 8 bases are shared with TRBD2. This CDR3 contains 15 residues. Germline V gives CDR1 LNHNV, CDR2 YYDKDF (reference sequence). V lost 6 bases to trimming and J lost 1 base; unmatched junction nucleotides: 8.

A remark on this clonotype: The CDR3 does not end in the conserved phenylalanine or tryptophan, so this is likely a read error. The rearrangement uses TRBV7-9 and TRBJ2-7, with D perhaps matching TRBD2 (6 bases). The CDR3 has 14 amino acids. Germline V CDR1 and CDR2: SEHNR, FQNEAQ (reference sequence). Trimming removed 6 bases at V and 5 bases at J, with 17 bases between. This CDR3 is CASSGPAGPHEQYL. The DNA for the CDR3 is TGTGCCAGCAGTGGTCCCGCGGGACCACACGAGCAGTACCTC.

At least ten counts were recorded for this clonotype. CDR3 in amino acids: CASSLGALNEKLFF. The CDR3 region has the DNA TGTGCCAGCAGCTTGGGGGCCCTTAATGAAAAACTGTTTTTT. The genes are TRBV5-6 and TRBJ1-4; D is undetermined. This CDR3 has 14 residues. Germline V gene data show CDR1 as SGHDT and CDR2 as YYEEEE. The V gene lost 0 bases and the J gene lost 4 bases, with 7 bases spanning the gap.

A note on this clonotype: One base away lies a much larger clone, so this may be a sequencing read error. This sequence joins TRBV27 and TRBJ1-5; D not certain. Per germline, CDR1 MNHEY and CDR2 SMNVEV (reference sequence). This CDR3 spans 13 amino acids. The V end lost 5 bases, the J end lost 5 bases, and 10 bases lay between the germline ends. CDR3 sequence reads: CASSRWYDQPQHF. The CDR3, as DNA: TGTGCCAGCAGTAGGTGGTACGATCAGCCCCAGCATTTT.

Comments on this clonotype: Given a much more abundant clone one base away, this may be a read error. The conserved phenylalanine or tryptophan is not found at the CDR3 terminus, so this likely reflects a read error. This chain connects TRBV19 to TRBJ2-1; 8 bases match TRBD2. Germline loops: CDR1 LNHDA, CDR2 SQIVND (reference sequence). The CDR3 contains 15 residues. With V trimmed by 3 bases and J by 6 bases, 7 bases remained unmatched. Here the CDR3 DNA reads TGTGCCAGTAGTATCGGACTAGCCCCTAGCAATGAGCAGTTCCTC. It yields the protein CASSIGLAPSNEQFL.

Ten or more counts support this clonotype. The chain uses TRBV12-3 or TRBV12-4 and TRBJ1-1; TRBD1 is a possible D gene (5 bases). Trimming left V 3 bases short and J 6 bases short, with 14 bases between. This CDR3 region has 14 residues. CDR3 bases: TGTGCCAGCAGTTTGTCAGGGCGGTATGCTGAAGCTTTCTTT. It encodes CASSLSGRYAEAFF.

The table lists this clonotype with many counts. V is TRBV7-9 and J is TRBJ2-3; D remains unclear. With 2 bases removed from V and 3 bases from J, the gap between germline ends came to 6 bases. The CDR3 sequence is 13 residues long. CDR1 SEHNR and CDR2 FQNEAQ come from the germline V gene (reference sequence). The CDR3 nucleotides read TGTGCCAGCAGCTTAATTAGAACAGATACGCAGTATTTT. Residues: CASSLIRTDTQYF.

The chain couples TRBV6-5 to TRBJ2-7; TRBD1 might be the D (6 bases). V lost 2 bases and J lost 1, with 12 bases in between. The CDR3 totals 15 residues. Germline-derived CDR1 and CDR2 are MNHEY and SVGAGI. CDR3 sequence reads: CASSYEDSASYEQYF. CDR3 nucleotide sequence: TGTGCCAGCAGTTACGAGGACAGTGCTTCCTACGAGCAGTACTTC.

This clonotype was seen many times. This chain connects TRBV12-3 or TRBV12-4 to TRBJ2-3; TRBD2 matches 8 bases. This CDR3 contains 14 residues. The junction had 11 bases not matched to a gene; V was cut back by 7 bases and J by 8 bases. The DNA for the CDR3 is TGTGCCAGCACCCTACTTGGACTAGCCGCTACGCAGTATTTT. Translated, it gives CASTLLGLAATQYF.

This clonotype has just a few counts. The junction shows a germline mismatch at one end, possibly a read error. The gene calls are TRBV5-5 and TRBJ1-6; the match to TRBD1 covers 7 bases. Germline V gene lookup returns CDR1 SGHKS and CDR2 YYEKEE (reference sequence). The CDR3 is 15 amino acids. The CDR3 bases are TGTGCCAGCAGCTTGAGGGGGCGCGAGAATTCAACCCTCCACTTT. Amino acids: CASSLRGRENSTLHF.

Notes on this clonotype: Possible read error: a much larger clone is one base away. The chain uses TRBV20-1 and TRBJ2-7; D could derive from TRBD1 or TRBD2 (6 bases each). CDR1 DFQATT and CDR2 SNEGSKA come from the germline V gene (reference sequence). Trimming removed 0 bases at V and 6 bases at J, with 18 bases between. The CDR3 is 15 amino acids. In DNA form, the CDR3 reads TGCAGTGCTAGAGATTGGAGGGGGATGCGCCTCGAGCAGTACTTC. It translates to CSARDWRGMRLEQYF.

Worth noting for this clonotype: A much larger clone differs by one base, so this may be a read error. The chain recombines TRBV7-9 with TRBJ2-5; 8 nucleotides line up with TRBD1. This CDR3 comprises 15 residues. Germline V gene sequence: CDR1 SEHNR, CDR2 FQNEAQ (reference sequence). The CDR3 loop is CASSLVGQGSEAQYF. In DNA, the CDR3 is TGTGCCAGCAGCTTAGTTGGACAGGGTTCAGAGGCCCAGTACTTC.

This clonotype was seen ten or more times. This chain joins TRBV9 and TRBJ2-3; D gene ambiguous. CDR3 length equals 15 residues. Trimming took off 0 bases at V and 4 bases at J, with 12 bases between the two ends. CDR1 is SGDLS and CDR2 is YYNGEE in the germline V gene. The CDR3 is CASSVVGTVADTQYF. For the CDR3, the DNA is TGTGCCAGCAGCGTAGTTGGAACAGTCGCAGATACGCAGTATTTT.

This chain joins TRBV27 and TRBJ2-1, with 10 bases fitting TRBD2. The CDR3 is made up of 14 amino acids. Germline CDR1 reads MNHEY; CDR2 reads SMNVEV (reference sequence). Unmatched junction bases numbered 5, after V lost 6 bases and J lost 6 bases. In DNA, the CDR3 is TGTGCCAGCAGCATAGCGGGGGGACTCAATGAGCAGTTCTTC. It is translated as CASSIAGGLNEQFF.

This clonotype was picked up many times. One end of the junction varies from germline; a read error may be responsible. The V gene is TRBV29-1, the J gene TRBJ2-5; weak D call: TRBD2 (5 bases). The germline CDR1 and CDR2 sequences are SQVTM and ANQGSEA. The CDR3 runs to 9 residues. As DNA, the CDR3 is TGCAGCGTGGGAGACGGACCCCACTTC. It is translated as CSVGDGPHF.

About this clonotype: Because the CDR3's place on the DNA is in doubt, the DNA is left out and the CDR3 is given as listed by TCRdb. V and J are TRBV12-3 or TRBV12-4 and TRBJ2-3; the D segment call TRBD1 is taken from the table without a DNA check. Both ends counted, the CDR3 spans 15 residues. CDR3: CASSFGGGTTDTRYF.

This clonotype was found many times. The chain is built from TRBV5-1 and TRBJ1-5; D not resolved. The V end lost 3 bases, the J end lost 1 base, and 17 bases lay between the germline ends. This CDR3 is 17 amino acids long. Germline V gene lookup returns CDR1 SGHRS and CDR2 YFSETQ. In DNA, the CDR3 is TGCGCCAGCAGCTGCTTTTCTATGGGTCAGAGCAATCAGCCCCAGCATTTT. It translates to CASSCFSMGQSNQPQHF.

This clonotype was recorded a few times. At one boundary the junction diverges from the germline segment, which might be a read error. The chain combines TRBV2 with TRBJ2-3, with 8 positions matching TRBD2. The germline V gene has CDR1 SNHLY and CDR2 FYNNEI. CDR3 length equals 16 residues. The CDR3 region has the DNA TGTGCCCGCAGTGAAGCTTACGGGGGGGAAACAGATACGCAGTATTTT. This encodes CARSEAYGGETDTQYF.